Sequencing of this T cell receptor (beta chain) was carried out in a study of blood T cell repertoires in COVID-19. As for the study in general: The United States, Italy and Spain provided the acute and convalescent COVID-19 samples. PBMCs, B-cell-depleted T cells, or T cells provided the cDNA or gDNA that made up the material.

V was cut by 0 bases and J by 7 bases, with 11 bases left in between. The CDR3 covers 14 residues. Germline-derived CDR1 and CDR2 are SGHRS and YFSETQ. Data came from immunoSEQ multiplex PCR; TCRdb stores just in-frame clones and leaves some out. The sample gives under 200,000 clones, roughly 84% of which show up once; 15% to 20% is in the top ten. The V call is TRBV5-1, the J call TRBJ2-1, with a weak D call TRBD2 (7 bases). The TCR comes from a man in his sixties who had recovered from COVID-19. Sequenced sample: PBMCs or T cells enriched from blood (not recorded which). CDR3 amino acids: CASSLAAGANEQFF. DNA of the CDR3: TGCGCCAGCAGCTTGGCCGCGGGGGCTAATGAGCAGTTCTTC.